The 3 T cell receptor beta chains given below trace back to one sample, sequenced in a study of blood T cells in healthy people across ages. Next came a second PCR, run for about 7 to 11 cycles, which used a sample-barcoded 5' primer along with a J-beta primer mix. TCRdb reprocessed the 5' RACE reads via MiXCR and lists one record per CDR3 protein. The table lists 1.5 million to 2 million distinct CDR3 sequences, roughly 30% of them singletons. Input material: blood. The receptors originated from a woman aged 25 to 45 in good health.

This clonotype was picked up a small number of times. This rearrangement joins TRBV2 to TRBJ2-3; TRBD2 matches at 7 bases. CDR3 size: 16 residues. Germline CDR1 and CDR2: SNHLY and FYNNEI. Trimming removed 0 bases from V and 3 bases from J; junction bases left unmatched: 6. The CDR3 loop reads CASSEALGAGTDTQYF. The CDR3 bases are TGTGCCAGCAGTGAAGCGCTTGGAGCGGGAACAGATACGCAGTATTTT.

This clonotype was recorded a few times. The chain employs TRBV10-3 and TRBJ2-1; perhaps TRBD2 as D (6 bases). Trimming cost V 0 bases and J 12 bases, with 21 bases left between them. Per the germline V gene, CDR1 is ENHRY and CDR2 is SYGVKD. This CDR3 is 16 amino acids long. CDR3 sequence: CAISESPAGGLLGQFF. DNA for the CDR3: TGTGCCATCAGTGAGTCGCCAGCGGGTGGTCTCCTGGGGCAGTTCTTC.

CDR3 DNA sequence: TGCGCCAGCAGCGCGACAGGGATCTACAATGAGCAGTTCTTC. Translating gives CASSATGIYNEQFF. The rearrangement joins TRBV5-1 to TRBJ2-1, with 7 bases fitting TRBD1. The CDR3 contains 14 residues. Unmatched junction bases numbered 4, after V lost 4 bases and J lost 3 bases. Germline assignment: CDR1 SGHRS and CDR2 YFSETQ.